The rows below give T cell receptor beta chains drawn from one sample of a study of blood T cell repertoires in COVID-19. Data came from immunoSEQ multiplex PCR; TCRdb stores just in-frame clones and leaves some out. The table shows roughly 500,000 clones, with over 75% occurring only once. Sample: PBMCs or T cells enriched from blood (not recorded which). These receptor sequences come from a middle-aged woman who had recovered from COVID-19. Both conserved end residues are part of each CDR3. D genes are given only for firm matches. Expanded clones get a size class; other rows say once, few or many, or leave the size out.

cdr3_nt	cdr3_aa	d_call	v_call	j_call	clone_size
TGTGCCACCAGCACTCGCTACTTAGCGGCGGGAGAGCAGTACTTC	CATSTRYLAAGEQYF	.	TRBV15	TRBJ2-7	.
TGCGCCAGCAGCCAAGAGGCTAGAGTAGGACAGGCCTACGAGCAGTACTTC	CASSQEARVGQAYEQYF	TRBD1	TRBV4-3	TRBJ2-7	few
TGCGCCAGCAGCTTGGGTAGCGGGAACCAAGAGACCCAGTACTTC	CASSLGSGNQETQYF	TRBD2	TRBV5-1	TRBJ2-5	.
TGTGCCAGCTCACCGGGACTAGCGGGAGTCGGCGGCTACAATGAGCAGTTCTTC	CASSPGLAGVGGYNEQFF	TRBD2	TRBV18	TRBJ2-1	once
TGCGCCAGCAGTGAGTGGAGACAGCGTTATAGCAATCAGCCCCAGCATTTT	CASSEWRQRYSNQPQHF	.	TRBV10-2	TRBJ1-5	.
TGTGCCAGCAGCTTAGTAGAGGGTTTCGGATATAGCAATCAGCCCCAGCATTTT	CASSLVEGFGYSNQPQHF	.	TRBV7-9	TRBJ1-5	.
TGCAGCGTTTTAGGTGACTCCGGGGAGCTGTTTTTT	CSVLGDSGELFF	.	TRBV29-1	TRBJ2-2	.
TGTGCCAGCAGTCCTATTGTACTAGCGGGGGGATTCTACAATGAGCAGTTCTTC	CASSPIVLAGGFYNEQFF	TRBD2	TRBV6-6	TRBJ2-1	.
TGTGCCAGCAGCTCGACGCGGGTCCCGTACGAGCAGTACTTC	CASSSTRVPYEQYF	.	TRBV11-2	TRBJ2-7	.
TGTGCCAGTAGTATAGCACTAAATGAGCAGTTCTTC	CASSIALNEQFF	.	TRBV19	TRBJ2-1	.
TGTGCCAGCAGCTTAGAGCGAGAGGTTGAGCAGTTCTTC	CASSLEREVEQFF	.	TRBV11-3	TRBJ2-1	.
TGTGCCAGCAGCCCTCAGGGGGGAAGGGAATTCTACGAGCAGTACTTC	CASSPQGGREFYEQYF	.	TRBV21-1	TRBJ2-7	once
TGTGCCAGTAAAGAGAGGGACAGATTAAATCAGCCCCAGCATTTT	CASKERDRLNQPQHF	TRBD1	TRBV19	TRBJ1-5	once
TGTGCCATCAGTGGGACAGGGCCCGGGGAGCTGTTTTTT	CAISGTGPGELFF	TRBD1	TRBV10-3	TRBJ2-2	.
TGCGCCAGCAGCTGGTCGGGCTACGAGCAGTACTTC	CASSWSGYEQYF	.	TRBV5-1	TRBJ2-7	.
TGTGCCACCAGCAGAGATGGCCGAACGTCGGGTACGCAGTATTTT	CATSRDGRTSGTQYF	.	TRBV15	TRBJ2-3	once
TGTGCCAGCAGTTCCGTAACTAGCGGGAGGGCCCAGTCGGTCGAGCAGTACTTC	CASSSVTSGRAQSVEQYF	TRBD2	TRBV27	TRBJ2-7	.
TGTGCCAGCAGCGTAGGACTAGCGGAGTTCTACGAGCAGTACTTC	CASSVGLAEFYEQYF	TRBD2	TRBV9	TRBJ2-7	.
TGCGCCAGCAGACCGATAGCGGGAGTCAGCTACAATGAGCAGTTCTTC	CASRPIAGVSYNEQFF	TRBD2	TRBV5-1	TRBJ2-1	.
TGTGCCAGCAGTTCAGACAGGGGGTCCCTCTCAGCTTTCTTT	CASSSDRGSLSAFF	TRBD1	TRBV6-5	TRBJ1-1	.
TGTGCCAGCAGCTCCGGGACAGGGTCGTACAATGAGCAGTTCTTC	CASSSGTGSYNEQFF	TRBD1	TRBV5-4	TRBJ2-1	.
TGTGCCGGATCGGGAGGGCCTTACAACTCCTACGAGCAGTACTTC	CAGSGGPYNSYEQYF	TRBD2	TRBV2	TRBJ2-7	.
TGCAGTGCTAGTAGCGGGCAGGGAGCCACAGATACGCAGTATTTT	CSASSGQGATDTQYF	TRBD2	TRBV20-1	TRBJ2-3	.
TGTGCCAGCAGTTTAAACAGGATGGGTGGCTACACCTTC	CASSLNRMGGYTF	.	TRBV12-3/TRBV12-4	TRBJ1-2	.
TGCAGCGTTCCGGGGTGGGTACGGTCAGAGACCCAGTACTTC	CSVPGWVRSETQYF	.	TRBV29-1	TRBJ2-5	.
TGCGCCAGCAGCTTAAGGTCTACAGGGTCAGGGAACACCGGGGAGCTGTTTTTT	CASSLRSTGSGNTGELFF	.	TRBV5-1	TRBJ2-2	.
TGTGCCAGCAGCTCCCCGACAGGGAGAACAGATACGCAGTATTTT	CASSSPTGRTDTQYF	TRBD1	TRBV11-3	TRBJ2-3	.
TGTGCCAGCAGGACCCCTGGGGGGGATCACTCTGGAAACACCATATATTTT	CASRTPGGDHSGNTIYF	.	TRBV9	TRBJ1-3	few
TGTGCCAGCAGCAGAAGGACTAGTATTGATGAGCAGTTCTTC	CASSRRTSIDEQFF	TRBD2	TRBV5-4	TRBJ2-1	.
TGTGCCAGCAGCTTAGATAGCAGCCTCGGGTTCTTC	CASSLDSSLGFF	.	TRBV7-8	TRBJ2-1	.
TGCAGCGTTGAAGGCTCGACAGGGGACCCCGGGGAGCTGTTTTTT	CSVEGSTGDPGELFF	TRBD1	TRBV29-1	TRBJ2-2	.
TGTGCCAGCAGCAAAAACCCTAACGGGGACTGTCTGTTCTTC	CASSKNPNGDCLFF	.	TRBV21-1	TRBJ2-1	.
TGTGCCGGCAGGAGTCCCGGGAATGGACAGACCCAGTACTTC	CAGRSPGNGQTQYF	.	TRBV6-5	TRBJ2-5	.
TGTGCCACTATCCTGGACATATTGAACACTGAAGCTTTCTTT	CATILDILNTEAFF	.	TRBV2	TRBJ1-1	.
TGTGCCAGCAGTTTAATCGGGGGGAACACTGAAGCTTTCTTT	CASSLIGGNTEAFF	.	TRBV27	TRBJ1-1	.
TGTGCCAGCAGCCGGACTATGACCTCCTACGAGCAGTACTTC	CASSRTMTSYEQYF	.	TRBV3-1/TRBV3-2	TRBJ2-7	.
TGTGCCAGCAGTGAAGAGGGTGGGGGGGCTTACAATGAGCAGTTCTTC	CASSEEGGGAYNEQFF	.	TRBV2	TRBJ2-1	.
TGTGCCAGCAGCGTAGTGAGGACTAGCGGTACGAATGAGCAGTACTTC	CASSVVRTSGTNEQYF	TRBD2	TRBV9	TRBJ2-7	.
TGTGCCAGCAGTTACCACAGACCCTATTATACGCAGTATTTT	CASSYHRPYYTQYF	.	TRBV27	TRBJ2-3	.
TGCGCCAGCAGCCAAGATGCGGCGGGAGGCCCGTACAATGAGCAGTTCTTC	CASSQDAAGGPYNEQFF	TRBD2	TRBV4-3	TRBJ2-1	.
TGTGCCAGCAGCATGGTACTAGCGGCTGGAACCCAGTACTTC	CASSMVLAAGTQYF	TRBD2	TRBV14	TRBJ2-5	.
TGTGCCAGCAGCTTACTTGGTTACGGGACAGGGGGTAACACTGAAGCTTTCTTT	CASSLLGYGTGGNTEAFF	TRBD1	TRBV11-3	TRBJ1-1	.